This TCR beta chain comes out of a study of memory CD4+ T cells and cytomegalovirus serostatus. Study context: This sample comes from healthy Belgian adults, eight or nine CMV seropositive, 20 to 25 seronegative.

Findings of the study overall: CMV serostatus prediction reached median AUC 0.95, or 0.91 with US-trained model.

Assay used: immunoSEQ multiplex PCR; TCRdb lists only in-frame clones, some missing. The table lists 25,000 to 30,000 clones, about four fifths of them singletons. The CDR3 is 14 amino acids. V lost 10 bases, J lost 2 bases, and 9 bases stayed unmatched. From germline, CDR1 is LNHDA and CDR2 SQIVND (reference sequence). Single viable CD3+CD4+CD8-CD45RO+ cells were sorted as the memory CD4+ T cells. Of note for this clone: What it binds is unknown.

The chain uses TRBV19 and TRBJ2-3, with 7 positions matching TRBD1. The clonotype originates from an adult in good health and CMV-seronegative. Sequencing was carried out using memory CD4+ T cells from blood. CDR3 residues: CATTKRGPTDTQYF. The DNA for the CDR3 is TGTGCCACCACAAAGAGGGGGCCCACAGATACGCAGTATTTT.